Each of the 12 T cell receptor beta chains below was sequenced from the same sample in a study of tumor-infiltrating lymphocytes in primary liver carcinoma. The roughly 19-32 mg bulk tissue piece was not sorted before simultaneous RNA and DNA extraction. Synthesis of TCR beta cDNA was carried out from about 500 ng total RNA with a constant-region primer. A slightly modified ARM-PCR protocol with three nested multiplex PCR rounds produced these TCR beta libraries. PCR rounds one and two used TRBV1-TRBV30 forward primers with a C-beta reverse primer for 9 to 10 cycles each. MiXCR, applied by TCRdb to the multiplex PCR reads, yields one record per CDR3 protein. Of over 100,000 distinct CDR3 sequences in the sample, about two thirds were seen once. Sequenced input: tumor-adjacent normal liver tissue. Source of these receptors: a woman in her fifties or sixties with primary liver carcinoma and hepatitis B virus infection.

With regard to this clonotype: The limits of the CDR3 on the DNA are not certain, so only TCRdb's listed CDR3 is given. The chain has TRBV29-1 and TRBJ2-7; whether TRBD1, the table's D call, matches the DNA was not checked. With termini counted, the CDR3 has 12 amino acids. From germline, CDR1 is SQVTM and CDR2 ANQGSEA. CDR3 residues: CGVAPGTYEHYF.

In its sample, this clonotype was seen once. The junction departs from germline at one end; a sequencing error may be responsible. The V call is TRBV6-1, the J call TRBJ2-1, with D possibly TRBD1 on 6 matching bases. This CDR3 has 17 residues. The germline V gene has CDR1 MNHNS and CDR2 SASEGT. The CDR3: CVSSEESRGDLQNEQFF. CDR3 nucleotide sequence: TGTGTCAGCAGTGAAGAATCCAGGGGCGATCTTCAAAACGAGCAGTTCTTC.

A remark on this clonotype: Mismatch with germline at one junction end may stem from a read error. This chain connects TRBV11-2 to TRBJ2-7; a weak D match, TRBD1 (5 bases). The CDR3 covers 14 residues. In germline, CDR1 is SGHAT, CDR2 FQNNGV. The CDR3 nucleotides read TGTGCCAGCAGCTCTAACAGGAACTTCTACGAGCAGCACTTC. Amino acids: CASSSNRNFYEQHF.

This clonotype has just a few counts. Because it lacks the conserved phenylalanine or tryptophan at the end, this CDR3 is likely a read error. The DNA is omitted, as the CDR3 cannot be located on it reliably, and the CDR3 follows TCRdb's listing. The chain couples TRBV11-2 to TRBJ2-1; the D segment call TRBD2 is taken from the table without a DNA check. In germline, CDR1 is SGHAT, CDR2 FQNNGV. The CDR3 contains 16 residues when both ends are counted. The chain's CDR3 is CASSPRLAGTYNEQLL.

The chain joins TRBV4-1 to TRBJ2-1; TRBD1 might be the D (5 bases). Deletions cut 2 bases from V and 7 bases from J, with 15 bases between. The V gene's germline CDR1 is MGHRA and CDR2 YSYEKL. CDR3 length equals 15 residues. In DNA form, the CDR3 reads TGCGCCAGCAGCCAAAGGCAGGGTCGGGTTAATGAGCAGTTCTTC. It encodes CASSQRQGRVNEQFF.

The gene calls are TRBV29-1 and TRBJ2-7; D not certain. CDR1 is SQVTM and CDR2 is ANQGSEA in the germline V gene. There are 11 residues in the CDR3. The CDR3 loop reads CSVKLGYEQYF. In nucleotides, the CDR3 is TGCAGTGTTAAACTGGGGTACGAGCAGTACTTC.

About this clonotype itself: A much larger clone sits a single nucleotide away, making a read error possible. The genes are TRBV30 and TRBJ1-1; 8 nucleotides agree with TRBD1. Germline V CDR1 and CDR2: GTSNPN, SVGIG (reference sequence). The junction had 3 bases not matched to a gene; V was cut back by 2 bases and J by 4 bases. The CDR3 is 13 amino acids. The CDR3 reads CAWSRTGCTEAFF. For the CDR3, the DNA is TGTGCCTGGAGTCGGACAGGGTGCACTGAAGCTTTCTTT.

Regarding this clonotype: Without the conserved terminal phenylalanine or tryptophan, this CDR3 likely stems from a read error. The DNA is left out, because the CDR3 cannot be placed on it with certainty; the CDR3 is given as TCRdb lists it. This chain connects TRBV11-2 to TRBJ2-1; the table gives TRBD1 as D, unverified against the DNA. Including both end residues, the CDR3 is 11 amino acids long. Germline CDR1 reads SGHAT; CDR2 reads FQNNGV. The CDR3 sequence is CASSPGGEQIL.

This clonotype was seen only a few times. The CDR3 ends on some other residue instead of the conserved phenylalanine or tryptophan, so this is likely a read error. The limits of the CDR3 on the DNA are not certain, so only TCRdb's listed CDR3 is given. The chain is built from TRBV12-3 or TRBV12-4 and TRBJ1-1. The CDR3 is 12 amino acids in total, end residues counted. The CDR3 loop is CASSLGPSQASS.

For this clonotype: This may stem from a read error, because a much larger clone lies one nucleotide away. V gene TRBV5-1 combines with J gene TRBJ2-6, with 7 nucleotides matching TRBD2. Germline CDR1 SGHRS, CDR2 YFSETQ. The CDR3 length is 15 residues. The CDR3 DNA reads TGCGCCAGCAGCTTGGGCGGGAGTGGGGCCAACGCCCTGACTTTC. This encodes CASSLGGSGANALTF.

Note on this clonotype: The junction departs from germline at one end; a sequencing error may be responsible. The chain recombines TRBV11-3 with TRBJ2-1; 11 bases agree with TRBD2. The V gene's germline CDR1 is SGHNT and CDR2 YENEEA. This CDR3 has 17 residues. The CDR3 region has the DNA TGTGCCAGCAGTTCGGGACTAGCGGCTAACTTCTACGATGAACAGTTCTTC. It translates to CASSSGLAANFYDEQFF.

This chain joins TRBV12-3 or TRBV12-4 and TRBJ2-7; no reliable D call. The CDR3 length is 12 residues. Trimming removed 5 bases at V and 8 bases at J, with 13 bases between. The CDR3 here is CASSNSLLKQYF. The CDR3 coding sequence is TGTGCCAGCAGTAATAGTCTCCTCAAGCAGTACTTC.